The present TCR beta chain was sequenced within a study of T cells after yellow fever vaccination. Production of TCR cDNA was by 5'RACE template switching, which also added a universal primer site and UMIs. Using its own MiXCR run on the 5' RACE reads, TCRdb lists one record per CDR3 protein. This sample yields 250,000 or so distinct CDR3 sequences, of which approximately 3.6% are seen a single time; around 19% belongs to the top ten. Germline V gene data show CDR1 as SGHDT and CDR2 as YYEEEE. CDR3 length: 16 amino acids. Trimming pared 5 bases from V and 0 bases from J, leaving 15 bases between. This clonotype showed up just a few times. Antigen unknown. Notes on the study in general: Peaking faster, on day 5 versus 15, the secondary response was nonetheless weaker.

The input for sequencing was PBMCs, taken 15 days after the yellow fever booster vaccination. The chain links TRBV5-6 to TRBJ2-1; D may be TRBD1 or TRBD2 (5 bases each). This clonotype originated in a young man who received the YFV17D yellow fever vaccine. CDR3 sequence: CASSWDGEVSYNEQFF. CDR3 nucleotide sequence: TGTGCCAGCAGTTGGGACGGTGAGGTCTCCTACAATGAGCAGTTCTTC.